Below, 25 T cell receptor beta chains from the same sample are listed, as sequenced in a study of beta chain features in type 1 diabetes. No antigen has been identified for these receptors. Of the isolated RNA, all was reverse transcribed, and so the sequenced material was expressed TCRB transcripts. Some clones are missing from TCRdb's copy, which holds only in-frame ones; the method was immunoSEQ multiplex PCR. This table holds 600,000 to 700,000 clones, roughly 13% found once. Study results and limitations: All four CD4+ subsets of Type 1 diabetes patients contained TCRB CDR3s that were moderately but significantly shorter.

Sequenced sample: naive CD4+ T cells from blood. Receptors were obtained from a man younger than 35 with type 1 diabetes.

There are a few counts of this clone. The V and J genes are TRBV2 and TRBJ2-2; 8 bases agree with TRBD1. The CDR3 is 15 amino acids. V shed 9 bases, J shed 3 bases, and the junction held 9 bases outside the gene matches. Per the germline V gene, CDR1 is SNHLY and CDR2 is FYNNEI. CDR3 bases: TGTGCCAGAGGCTCGGGACAGGACCACACCGGGGAGCTGTTTTTT. Translation: CARGSGQDHTGELFF.

Only a few counts were recorded for this clone. Additional DNA sequences in this sample encode the identical CDR3. This rearrangement joins TRBV9 to TRBJ1-6; D unresolved. V was shortened by 3 bases and J by 7 bases, with 11 bases between the two germline ends. CDR1 is SGDLS, CDR2 YYNGEE, per germline. The CDR3 has 14 amino acids. CDR3 DNA sequence: TGTGCCAGCAGCGCCGGCGGAGGGAATTCACCCCTCCACTTT. Protein: CASSAGGGNSPLHF.

The V and J genes are TRBV29-1 and TRBJ2-3; D gene unclear. Trimming pared 3 bases from V and 7 bases from J, leaving 14 bases between. The CDR3 is 13 amino acids. Germline lookup yields CDR1 SQVTM and CDR2 ANQGSEA. For the CDR3, the DNA is TGCAGCGTTGAGCCGGCTCTGATGAATACGCAGTATTTT. It encodes CSVEPALMNTQYF.

This clone showed up just a few times. V and J are TRBV30 and TRBJ2-7, with D hard to call. The CDR3 runs to 15 residues. Trimming cost V 0 bases and J 0 bases, with 12 bases left between them. Germline CDR1 and CDR2: GTSNPN and SVGIG (reference sequence). The CDR3 here is CAWSVRAATSYEQYF. DNA for the CDR3: TGTGCCTGGAGTGTACGGGCAGCAACCTCCTACGAGCAGTACTTC.

This clone has only a few counts. This sequence joins TRBV7-8 and TRBJ2-1; D remains unclear. CDR1 is SGHVS, CDR2 FQNEAQ, per germline. The CDR3 has 15 residues. Trimming left V 0 bases short and J 1 base short, with 7 bases between. The CDR3 is CASSLAAGSYNEQFF. The CDR3 nucleotides are TGTGCCAGCAGCTTAGCGGCCGGATCCTACAATGAGCAGTTCTTC. Drawing the rest from reference TRBV7-8 and TRBJ2-1, the complete variable domain is GAGVSQSPRYKVAKRGQDVALRCDPISGHVSLFWYQQALGQGPEFLTYFQNEAQLDKSGLPSDRFFAERPEGSVSTLKIQRTQQEDSAVYLCASSLAAGSYNEQFFGPGTRLTVL.

The CDR3: CASSLGQGPLGYTF. Written as DNA, the CDR3 is TGTGCCAGCAGCCTGGGGCAGGGGCCCTTAGGCTACACCTTC. The genes are TRBV7-9 and TRBJ1-2; the D gene is possibly TRBD1 (6 bases). V was clipped by 5 bases and J by 8 bases, with 18 bases between them. Germline CDR1 reads SEHNR; CDR2 reads FQNEAQ (reference sequence). This CDR3 comprises 14 residues.

The chain joins TRBV18 to TRBJ2-6; D possibly corresponds to TRBD1 (5 bases). This CDR3 region has 18 residues. Germline-derived CDR1 and CDR2 are KGHSH and LQKENI. V was pared by 2 bases and J by 0 bases, with 14 bases between. In nucleotides, the CDR3 is TGTGCCAGCTCACCAGTGGCAGGGCGGTCCTCTGGGGCCAACGTCCTGACTTTC. This sequence encodes CASSPVAGRSSGANVLTF.

The chain couples TRBV7-3 to TRBJ2-3; 8 nucleotides line up with TRBD1. Germline V CDR1 and CDR2: SGHTA, FQGTGA. The CDR3 is 15 amino acids. Trimming cost V 2 bases and J 2 bases; bases outside gene matches: 3. CDR3 amino acids: CASSLRGQDTDTQYF. The CDR3 bases are TGTGCCAGCAGCTTACGGGGACAGGACACAGATACGCAGTATTTT.

This clone was seen a handful of times. The chain carries TRBV7-2 and TRBJ2-7; D is ambiguous. Germline V gene lookup returns CDR1 SGHTA and CDR2 FQGNSA. With 5 bases removed from V and 6 bases from J, the gap between germline ends came to 11 bases. The CDR3 spans 12 residues. The CDR3 spells CASSRHWAEQYF. The DNA for the CDR3 is TGTGCCAGCAGCCGCCATTGGGCCGAGCAGTACTTC.

This clone has only a few counts. The chain carries TRBV28 and TRBJ2-1, with D perhaps matching TRBD2 (5 bases). Trimming stripped 4 bases from V and 6 bases from J, with 10 bases between. This CDR3 comprises 13 residues. Per germline, CDR1 MDHEN and CDR2 SYDVKM. As DNA, the CDR3 is TGTGCCAGCAGTTCCCTTGAGGGCAATGAGCAGTTCTTC. Translating it yields CASSSLEGNEQFF.

This clone was counted a few times. The rearrangement links TRBV15 to TRBJ1-2, with 10 positions matching TRBD1. CDR1 and CDR2 from the germline V gene are LNHNV and YYDKDF (reference sequence). This CDR3 is 16 amino acids long. Germline trimming cut 1 base from V and 0 bases from J; bases unmatched to any gene: 2. CDR3 sequence reads: CATSRAGQGTNYGYTF. In nucleotides, the CDR3 is TGTGCCACCAGCAGAGCGGGACAGGGGACTAACTATGGCTACACCTTC. The entire variable domain, with the rest obtained from reference TRBV15 and TRBJ1-2, is as follows: DAMVIQNPRYQVTQFGKPVTLSCSQTLNHNVMYWYQQKSSQAPKLLFHYYDKDFNNEADTPDNFQSRRPNTSFCFLDIRSPGLGDTAMYLCATSRAGQGTNYGYTFGSGTRLTVV.

The rearrangement links TRBV29-1 to TRBJ1-1; 7 bases match TRBD1. Trimming removed 6 bases from V and 0 bases from J; junction bases left unmatched: 10. Germline V CDR1 and CDR2: SQVTM, ANQGSEA. This CDR3 has 15 amino acids. CDR3 sequence: CSVAPGQMVNTEAFF. DNA for the CDR3: TGCAGCGTAGCCCCGGGACAGATGGTGAACACTGAAGCTTTCTTT.

The rearrangement joins TRBV15 to TRBJ2-7, with D unresolved. The V end lost 0 bases, the J end lost 3 bases, and 12 bases lay between the germline ends. Germline CDR1 is LNHNV and CDR2 is YYDKDF (reference sequence). The CDR3 loop spans 15 amino acids. The CDR3 DNA reads as TGTGCCACCAGCAGAGATAAGGGCCAGTTCTACGAGCAGTACTTC. This translates into CATSRDKGQFYEQYF.

V gene TRBV2 combines with J gene TRBJ2-7; D is uncertain. Trimming took 7 bases from V and 5 from J, leaving 6 bases between them. Germline CDR1 reads SNHLY; CDR2 reads FYNNEI. The CDR3 sequence is 10 residues long. CDR3 protein: CASTLDEQYF. CDR3 nucleotide sequence: TGTGCCAGCACGCTGGACGAGCAGTACTTC.

The CDR3 reads CAWSGGRARPDTQYF. The CDR3 nucleotides are TGTGCCTGGAGCGGGGGGAGGGCGAGGCCAGATACGCAGTATTTT. The chain recombines TRBV30 with TRBJ2-3, with 7 bases matching TRBD2. CDR1 GTSNPN and CDR2 SVGIG come from the germline V gene (reference sequence). The J segment lost 4 bases and the V segment lost 3 bases, leaving 10 bases of the junction unmatched. CDR3 size: 15 residues.

This clone showed up just a few times. The chain has TRBV12-5 and TRBJ1-1; 7 bases match TRBD1. Germline values: CDR1 LGHNT, CDR2 FRNRAP. This CDR3 is built from 15 residues. J lost 1 base, V lost 7 bases, and 9 bases had no gene match. The CDR3 region is CASALGQPGNTEAFF. Written as DNA, the CDR3 is TGTGCTAGTGCCCTGGGACAGCCTGGGAACACTGAAGCTTTCTTT.

A note on this clone: A read error may be the cause here, since a much bigger clone is one base away. The chain employs TRBV7-2 and TRBJ2-1, with D uncertain. Between the trimmed V and J ends, which lost 5 bases and 4 bases, there was a span of 3 bases. The CDR3 covers 11 residues. Per germline, CDR1 SGHTA and CDR2 FQGNSA. CDR3 protein: CASSAYNEQFF. Written as DNA, the CDR3 is TGTGCCAGCAGCGCTTACAATGAGCAGTTCTTC.

The J gene is TRBJ1-5, the V gene TRBV9, with 9 positions matching TRBD1. The CDR3 is 18 amino acids. CDR1 and CDR2 (germline): SGDLS, YYNGEE. V gave up 0 bases and J gave up 3 bases; unmatched junction bases: 10. The CDR3 nucleotides read TGTGCCAGCAGCGTAGCTACTTGGGACAGGGTTTCCAATCAGCCCCAGCATTTT. This translates into CASSVATWDRVSNQPQHF.

This clone has a handful of counts. V usage is TRBV27 and J usage is TRBJ1-1; D gene unclear. CDR1 and CDR2 from the germline V gene are MNHEY and SMNVEV (reference sequence). The CDR3 runs to 12 residues. V lost 6 bases and J lost 3, with 8 bases in between. For the CDR3, the DNA is TGTGCCAGCAGGGGTGGGGACACTGAAGCTTTCTTT. The encoded protein is CASRGGDTEAFF.

This clone appeared a few times. The gene calls are TRBV20-1 and TRBJ1-2; no clear D gene. CDR3 length equals 11 residues. The germline V gene encodes CDR1 DFQATT and CDR2 SNEGSKA (reference sequence). V lost 4 bases and J lost 0, with 3 bases in between. CDR3 nucleotide sequence: TGCAGTGCTACAGCTAACTATGGCTACACCTTC. It specifies CSATANYGYTF.

V gene TRBV7-9 combines with J gene TRBJ2-7; D is possibly TRBD1 (5 bases). CDR1 SEHNR and CDR2 FQNEAQ come from the germline V gene (reference sequence). V was cut by 3 bases and J by 7 bases, with 16 bases left in between. CDR3 length equals 14 residues. CDR3 residues: CASSFGQGSWEQYF. DNA for the CDR3: TGTGCCAGCAGCTTTGGGCAGGGATCGTGGGAGCAGTACTTC.

The chain recombines TRBV7-8 with TRBJ1-1; TRBD1 matches 9 bases. The J segment lost 1 base and the V segment lost 2 bases, leaving 2 bases of the junction unmatched. This CDR3 is 15 amino acids long. CDR1 SGHVS and CDR2 FQNEAQ come from the germline V gene. The CDR3 loop is CASSLMGQGNTEAFF. The CDR3 bases are TGTGCCAGCAGCTTAATGGGACAGGGGAACACTGAAGCTTTCTTT.

This clone appeared a few times. This chain connects TRBV19 to TRBJ2-5; 9 bases map to TRBD2. CDR1 is LNHDA, CDR2 SQIVND, per germline (reference sequence). The V segment lost 5 bases and the J segment 2 bases; nucleotides outside the gene matches: 3. The CDR3 totals 14 residues. The CDR3 bases are TGTGCCAGTAGTTCAAGCGGGGGGCAAGAGACCCAGTACTTC. This gives the protein CASSSSGGQETQYF.

This chain connects TRBV19 to TRBJ2-4; D not certain. V dropped 0 bases and J dropped 2 bases, with 5 bases sitting between them. The CDR3 covers 14 residues. Germline CDR1 reads LNHDA; CDR2 reads SQIVND (reference sequence). In nucleotides, the CDR3 is TGTGCCAGTAGTATAGAAGGGTCCAAAAACATTCAGTACTTC. Translated: CASSIEGSKNIQYF.

This clone was counted between two and nine times. This chain uses TRBV2 with TRBJ2-3; the match to TRBD2 covers 11 bases. Germline CDR1 and CDR2: SNHLY and FYNNEI. The trim removed 7 bases at V and 2 bases at J, leaving 5 bases unmatched. There are 15 residues in the CDR3. The CDR3 DNA reads as TGTGCCAGCACCCCGACTAGCGGGGCCACAGATACGCAGTATTTT. This sequence encodes CASTPTSGATDTQYF.